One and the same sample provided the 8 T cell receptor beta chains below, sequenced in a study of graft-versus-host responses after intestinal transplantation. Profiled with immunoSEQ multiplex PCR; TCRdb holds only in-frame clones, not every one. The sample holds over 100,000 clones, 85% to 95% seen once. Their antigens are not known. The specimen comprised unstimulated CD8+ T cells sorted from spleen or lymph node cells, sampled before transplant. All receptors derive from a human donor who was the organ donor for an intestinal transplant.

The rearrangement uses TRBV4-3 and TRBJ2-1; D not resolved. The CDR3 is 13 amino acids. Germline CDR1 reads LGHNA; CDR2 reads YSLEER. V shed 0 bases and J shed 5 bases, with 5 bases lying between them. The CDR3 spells CASSQDRDNEQFF. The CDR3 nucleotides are TGCGCCAGCAGCCAAGATCGTGACAATGAGCAGTTCTTC.

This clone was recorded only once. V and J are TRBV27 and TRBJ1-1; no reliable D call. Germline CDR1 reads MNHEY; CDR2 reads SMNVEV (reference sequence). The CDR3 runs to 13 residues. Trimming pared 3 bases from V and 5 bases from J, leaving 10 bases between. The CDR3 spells CASSLVGGTEAFF. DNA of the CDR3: TGTGCCAGCAGTTTGGTGGGCGGAACTGAAGCTTTCTTT.

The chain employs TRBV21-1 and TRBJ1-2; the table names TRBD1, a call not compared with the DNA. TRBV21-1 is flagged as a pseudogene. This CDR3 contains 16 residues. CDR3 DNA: TGTGCCAGCAGCATCAGGATGGGACAGCCTCCCTATGGCTACACCTTC. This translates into CASSIRMGQPPYGYTF.

CDR3 DNA: TGTGCCAGCAGCTTGTCGGGGTCCTATGGCTACACCTTC. Encoded protein: CASSLSGSYGYTF. V gene TRBV5-4 combines with J gene TRBJ1-2; D remains unclear. Trimming stripped 1 base from V and 4 bases from J, with 8 bases between. The CDR3 totals 13 residues. Germline V CDR1 and CDR2: SGHNT, YYREEE (reference sequence).

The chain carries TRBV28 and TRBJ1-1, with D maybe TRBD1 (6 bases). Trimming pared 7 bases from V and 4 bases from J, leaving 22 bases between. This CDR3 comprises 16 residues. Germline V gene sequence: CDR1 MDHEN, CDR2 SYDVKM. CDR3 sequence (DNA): TGTGCCAGCATTGAAACCTTCGTGGGGGCAGGCACTGAAGCTTTCTTT. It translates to CASIETFVGAGTEAFF. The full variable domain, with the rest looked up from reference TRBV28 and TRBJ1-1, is DVKVTQSSRYLVKRTGEKVFLECVQDMDHENMFWYRQDPGLGLRLIYFSYDVKMKEKGDIPEGYSVSREKKERFSLILESASTNQTSMYLCASIETFVGAGTEAFFGQGTRLTVV.

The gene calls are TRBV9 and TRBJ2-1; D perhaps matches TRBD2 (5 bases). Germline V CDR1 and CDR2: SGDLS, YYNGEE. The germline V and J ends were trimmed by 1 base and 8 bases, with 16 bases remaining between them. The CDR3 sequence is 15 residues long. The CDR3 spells CASSVSGLSRHEQFF. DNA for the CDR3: TGTGCCAGCAGCGTATCTGGACTCTCTCGGCATGAGCAGTTCTTC.

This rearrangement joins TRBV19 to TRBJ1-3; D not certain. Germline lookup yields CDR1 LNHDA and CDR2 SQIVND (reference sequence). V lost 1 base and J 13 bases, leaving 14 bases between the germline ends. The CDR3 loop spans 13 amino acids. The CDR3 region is CASSIVLPARIYF. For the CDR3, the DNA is TGTGCCAGTAGTATAGTTCTACCGGCGAGGATATATTTT.

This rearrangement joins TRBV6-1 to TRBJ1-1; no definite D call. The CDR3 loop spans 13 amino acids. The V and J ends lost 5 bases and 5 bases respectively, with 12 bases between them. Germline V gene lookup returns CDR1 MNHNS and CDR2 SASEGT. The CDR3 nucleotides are TGTGCCAGCAGTTGGTACCCTCGGACTGAAGCTTTCTTT. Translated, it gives CASSWYPRTEAFF.